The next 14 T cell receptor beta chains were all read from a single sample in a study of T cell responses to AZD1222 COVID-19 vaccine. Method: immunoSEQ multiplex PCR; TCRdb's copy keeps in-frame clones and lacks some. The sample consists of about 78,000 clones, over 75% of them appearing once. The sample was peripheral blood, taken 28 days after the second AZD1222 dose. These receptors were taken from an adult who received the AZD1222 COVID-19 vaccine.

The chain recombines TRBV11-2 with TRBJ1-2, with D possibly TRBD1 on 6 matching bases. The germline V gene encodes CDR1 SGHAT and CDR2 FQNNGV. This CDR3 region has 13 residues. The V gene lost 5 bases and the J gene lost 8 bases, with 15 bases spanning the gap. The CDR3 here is CASSHAGGEGYTF. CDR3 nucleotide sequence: TGTGCCAGCAGCCACGCGGGGGGCGAGGGCTACACCTTC.

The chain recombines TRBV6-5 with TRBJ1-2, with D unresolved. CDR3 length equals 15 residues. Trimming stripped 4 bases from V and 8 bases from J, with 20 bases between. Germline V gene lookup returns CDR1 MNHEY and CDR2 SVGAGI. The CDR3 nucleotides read TGTGCCAGCAGTTCAACGAACGGTTGGGAAAGCGGCTACACCTTC. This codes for CASSSTNGWESGYTF.

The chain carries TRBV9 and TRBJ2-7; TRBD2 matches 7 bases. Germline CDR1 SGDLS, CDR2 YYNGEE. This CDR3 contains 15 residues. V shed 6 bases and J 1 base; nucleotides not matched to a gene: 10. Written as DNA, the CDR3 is TGTGCCAGCAACAACGCGGGAGTCGGTTCCTACGAGCAGTACTTC. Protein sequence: CASNNAGVGSYEQYF.

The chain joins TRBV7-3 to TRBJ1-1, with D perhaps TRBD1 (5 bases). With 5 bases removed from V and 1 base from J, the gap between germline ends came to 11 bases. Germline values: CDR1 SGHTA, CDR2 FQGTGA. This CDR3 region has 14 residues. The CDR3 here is CASSRGGGNTEAFF. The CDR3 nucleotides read TGTGCCAGCAGCCGCGGGGGAGGGAACACTGAAGCTTTCTTT. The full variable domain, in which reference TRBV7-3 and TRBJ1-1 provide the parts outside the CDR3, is GAGVSQTPSNKVTEKGKYVELRCDPISGHTALYWYRQSLGQGPEFLIYFQGTGAADDSGLPNDRFFAVRPEGSVSTLKIQRTERGDSAVYLCASSRGGGNTEAFFGQGTRLTVV.

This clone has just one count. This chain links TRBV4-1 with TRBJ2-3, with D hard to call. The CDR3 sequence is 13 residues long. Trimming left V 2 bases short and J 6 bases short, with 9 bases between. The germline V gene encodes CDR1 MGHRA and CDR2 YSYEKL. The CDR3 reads CASSQRQLDTQYF. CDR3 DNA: TGCGCCAGCAGCCAAAGGCAATTGGATACGCAGTATTTT.

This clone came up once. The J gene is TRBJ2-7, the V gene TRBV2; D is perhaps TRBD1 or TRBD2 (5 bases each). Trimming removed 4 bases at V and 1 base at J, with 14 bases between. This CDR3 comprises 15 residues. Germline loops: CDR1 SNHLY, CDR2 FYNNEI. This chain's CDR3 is CASSVGAGFSYEQYF. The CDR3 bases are TGTGCCAGCAGTGTCGGGGCAGGGTTTTCCTACGAGCAGTACTTC.

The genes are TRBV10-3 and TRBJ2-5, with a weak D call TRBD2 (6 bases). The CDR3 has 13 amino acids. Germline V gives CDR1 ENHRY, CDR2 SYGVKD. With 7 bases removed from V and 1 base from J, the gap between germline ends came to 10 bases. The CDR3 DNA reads TGTGCCATCACGGCGGGACTCCAAGAGACCCAGTACTTC. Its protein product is CAITAGLQETQYF.

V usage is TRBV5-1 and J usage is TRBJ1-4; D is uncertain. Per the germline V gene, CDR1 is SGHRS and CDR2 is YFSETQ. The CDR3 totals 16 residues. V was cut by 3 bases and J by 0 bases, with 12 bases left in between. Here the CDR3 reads CASSSAGMATNEKLFF. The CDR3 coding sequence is TGCGCCAGCAGCTCGGCGGGAATGGCAACTAATGAAAAACTGTTTTTT.

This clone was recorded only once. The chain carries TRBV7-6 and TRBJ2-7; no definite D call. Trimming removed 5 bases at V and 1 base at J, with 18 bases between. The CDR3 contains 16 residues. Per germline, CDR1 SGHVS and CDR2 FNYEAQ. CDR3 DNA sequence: TGTGCCAGCAGCGCAGAATCGGGTTGGGGATCCTACGAGCAGTACTTC. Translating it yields CASSAESGWGSYEQYF.

The CDR3 region is CASSFNDITDTQYF. Here the CDR3 DNA reads TGTGCCAGCAGCTTTAATGATATCACAGATACGCAGTATTTT. The rearrangement uses TRBV5-5 and TRBJ2-3; no definite D call. Germline V gene data show CDR1 as SGHKS and CDR2 as YYEKEE (reference sequence). The CDR3 is 14 amino acids. With 2 bases removed from V and 2 bases from J, the gap between germline ends came to 9 bases.

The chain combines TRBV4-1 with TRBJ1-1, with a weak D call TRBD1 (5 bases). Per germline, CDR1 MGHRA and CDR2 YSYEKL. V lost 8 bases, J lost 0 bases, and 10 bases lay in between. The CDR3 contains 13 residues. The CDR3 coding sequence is TGCGCCAGCCGGGACCGTTTGAACACTGAAGCTTTCTTT. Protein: CASRDRLNTEAFF.

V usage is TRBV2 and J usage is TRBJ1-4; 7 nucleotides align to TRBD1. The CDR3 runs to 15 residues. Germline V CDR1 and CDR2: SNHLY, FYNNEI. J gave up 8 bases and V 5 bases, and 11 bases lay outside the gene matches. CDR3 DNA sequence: TGTGCCAGCAGTCCTTTACAGGGGTCGGGGGAAAAACTGTTTTTT. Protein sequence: CASSPLQGSGEKLFF.

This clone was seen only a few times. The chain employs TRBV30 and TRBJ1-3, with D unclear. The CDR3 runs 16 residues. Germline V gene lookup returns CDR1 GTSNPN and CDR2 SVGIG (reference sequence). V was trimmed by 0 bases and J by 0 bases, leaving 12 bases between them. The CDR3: CAWSVPGRHSGNTIYF. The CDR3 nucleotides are TGTGCCTGGAGTGTACCCGGCAGGCACTCTGGAAACACCATATATTTT. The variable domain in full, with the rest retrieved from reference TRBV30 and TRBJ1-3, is SQTIHQWPATLVQPVGSPLSLECTVEGTSNPNLYWYRQAAGRGLQLLFYSVGIGQISSEVPQNLSASRPQDRQFILSSKKLLLSDSGFYLCAWSVPGRHSGNTIYFGEGSWLTVV.

For the CDR3, the DNA is TGTGCCAGCAGTACTAGCGACTACGAGCAGTACTTC. It is translated as CASSTSDYEQYF. V is TRBV6-2 or TRBV6-3 and J is TRBJ2-7; 7 nucleotides agree with TRBD2. V lost 5 bases and J lost 3; bases outside the gene matches: 1. Germline CDR1 reads MNHEY; CDR2 reads SVGEGT. This CDR3 spans 12 amino acids.